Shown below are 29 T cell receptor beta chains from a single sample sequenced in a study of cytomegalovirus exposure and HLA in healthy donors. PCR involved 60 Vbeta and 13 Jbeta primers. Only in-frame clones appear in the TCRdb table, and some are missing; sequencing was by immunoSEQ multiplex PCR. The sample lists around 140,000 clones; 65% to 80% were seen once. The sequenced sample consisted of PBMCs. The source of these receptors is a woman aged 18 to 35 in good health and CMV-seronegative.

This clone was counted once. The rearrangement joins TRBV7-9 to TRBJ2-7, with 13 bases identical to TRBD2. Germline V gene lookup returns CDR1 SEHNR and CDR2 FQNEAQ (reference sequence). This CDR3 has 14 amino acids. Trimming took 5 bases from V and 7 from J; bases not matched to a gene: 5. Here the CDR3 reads CASSQGLAGWEQYF. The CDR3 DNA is TGTGCCAGCAGCCAGGGACTAGCGGGATGGGAGCAGTACTTC. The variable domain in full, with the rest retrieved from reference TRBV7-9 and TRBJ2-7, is DTGVSQNPRHKITKRGQNVTFRCDPISEHNRLYWYRQTLGQGPEFLTYFQNEAQLEKSRLLSDRFSAERPKGSFSTLEIQRTEQGDSAMYLCASSQGLAGWEQYFGPGTRLTVT.

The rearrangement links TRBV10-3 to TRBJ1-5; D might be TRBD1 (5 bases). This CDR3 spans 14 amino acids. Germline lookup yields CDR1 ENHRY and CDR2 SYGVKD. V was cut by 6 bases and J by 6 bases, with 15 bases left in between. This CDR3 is CAISREPTGQPQHF. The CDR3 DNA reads TGTGCCATCAGCCGCGAACCTACAGGTCAGCCCCAGCATTTT.

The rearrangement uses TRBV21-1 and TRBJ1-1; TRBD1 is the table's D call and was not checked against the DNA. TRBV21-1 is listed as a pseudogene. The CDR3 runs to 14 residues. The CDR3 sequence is CASTQQGKNTEAFF. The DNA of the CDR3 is TGTGCCAGCACCCAACAGGGGAAGAACACTGAAGCTTTCTTT.

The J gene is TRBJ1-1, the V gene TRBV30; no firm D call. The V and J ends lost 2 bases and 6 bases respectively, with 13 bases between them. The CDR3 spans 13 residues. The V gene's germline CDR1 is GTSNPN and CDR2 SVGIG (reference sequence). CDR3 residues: CAWSPRVAAEAFF. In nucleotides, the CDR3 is TGTGCCTGGAGTCCCCGGGTGGCTGCTGAAGCTTTCTTT.

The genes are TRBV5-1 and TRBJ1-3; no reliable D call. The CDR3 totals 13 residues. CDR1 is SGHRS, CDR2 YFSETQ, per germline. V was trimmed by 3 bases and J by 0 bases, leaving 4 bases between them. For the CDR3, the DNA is TGCGCCAGCAGCTCCTACTCTGGAAACACCATATATTTT. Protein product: CASSSYSGNTIYF.

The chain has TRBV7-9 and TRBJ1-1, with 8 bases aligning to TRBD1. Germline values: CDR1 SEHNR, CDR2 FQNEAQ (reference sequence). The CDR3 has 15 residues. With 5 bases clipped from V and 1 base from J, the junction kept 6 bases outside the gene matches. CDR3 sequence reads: CASSPSTGENTEAFF. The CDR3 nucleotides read TGTGCCAGCAGCCCCTCGACAGGGGAGAACACTGAAGCTTTCTTT.

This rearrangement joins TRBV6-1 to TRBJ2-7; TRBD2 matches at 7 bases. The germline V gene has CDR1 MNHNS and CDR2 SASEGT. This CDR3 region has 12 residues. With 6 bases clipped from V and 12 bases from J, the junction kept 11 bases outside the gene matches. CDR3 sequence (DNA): TGTGCCAGCAGCCCTCGACTAGCTAATCTGTACTTC. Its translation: CASSPRLANLYF.

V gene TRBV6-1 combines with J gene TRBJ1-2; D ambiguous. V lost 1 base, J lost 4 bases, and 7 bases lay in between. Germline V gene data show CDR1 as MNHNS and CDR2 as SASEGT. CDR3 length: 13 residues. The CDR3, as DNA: TGTGCCAGCAGTGAAGGGCTCTTCTATGGCTACACCTTC. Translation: CASSEGLFYGYTF.

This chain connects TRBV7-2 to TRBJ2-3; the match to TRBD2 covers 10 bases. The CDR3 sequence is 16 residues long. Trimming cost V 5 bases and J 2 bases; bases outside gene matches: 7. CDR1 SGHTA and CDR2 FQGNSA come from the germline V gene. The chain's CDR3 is CASSRGGLAATDTQYF. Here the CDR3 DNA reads TGTGCCAGCAGCCGAGGCGGACTAGCGGCCACAGATACGCAGTATTTT.

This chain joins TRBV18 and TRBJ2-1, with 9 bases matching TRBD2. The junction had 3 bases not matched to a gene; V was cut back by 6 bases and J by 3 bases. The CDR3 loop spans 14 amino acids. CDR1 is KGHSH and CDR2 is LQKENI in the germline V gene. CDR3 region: CASSVAGVYNEQFF. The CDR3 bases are TGTGCCAGCTCCGTAGCGGGGGTCTACAATGAGCAGTTCTTC.

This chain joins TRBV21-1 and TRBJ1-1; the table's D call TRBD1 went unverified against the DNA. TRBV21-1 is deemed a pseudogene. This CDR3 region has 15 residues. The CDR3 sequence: CASSSWEGGWLEAFF. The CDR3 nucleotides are TGTGCCAGCTCTTCTTGGGAAGGGGGATGGTTGGAAGCTTTCTTT.

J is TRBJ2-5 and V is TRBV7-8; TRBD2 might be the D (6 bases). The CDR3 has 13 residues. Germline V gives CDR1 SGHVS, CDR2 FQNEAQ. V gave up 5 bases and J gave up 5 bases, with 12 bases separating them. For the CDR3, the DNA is TGTGCCAGCAGCCCTTTGGGGGGTGAGACCCAGTACTTC. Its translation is CASSPLGGETQYF.

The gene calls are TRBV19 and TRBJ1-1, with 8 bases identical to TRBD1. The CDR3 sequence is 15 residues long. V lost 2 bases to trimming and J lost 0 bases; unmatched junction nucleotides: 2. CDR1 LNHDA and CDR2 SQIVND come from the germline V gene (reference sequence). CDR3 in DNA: TGTGCCAGTAGTATACCGGGACAGGTGAACACTGAAGCTTTCTTT. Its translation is CASSIPGQVNTEAFF.

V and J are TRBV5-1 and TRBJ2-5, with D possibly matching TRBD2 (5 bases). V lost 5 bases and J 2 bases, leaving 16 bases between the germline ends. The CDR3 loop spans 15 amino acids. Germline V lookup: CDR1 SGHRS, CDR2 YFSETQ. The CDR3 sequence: CASSWVNSGQETQYF. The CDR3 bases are TGCGCCAGCAGTTGGGTAAACTCGGGACAAGAGACCCAGTACTTC.

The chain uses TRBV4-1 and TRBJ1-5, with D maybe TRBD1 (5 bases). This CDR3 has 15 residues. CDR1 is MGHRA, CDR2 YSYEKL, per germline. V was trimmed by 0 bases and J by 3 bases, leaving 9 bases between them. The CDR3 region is CASSQEPQANQPQHF. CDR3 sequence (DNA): TGCGCCAGCAGCCAAGAGCCACAGGCCAATCAGCCCCAGCATTTT.

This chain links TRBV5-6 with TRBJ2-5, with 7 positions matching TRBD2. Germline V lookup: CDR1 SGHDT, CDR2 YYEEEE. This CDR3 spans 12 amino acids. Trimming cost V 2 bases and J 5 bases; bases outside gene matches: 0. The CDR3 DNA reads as TGTGCCAGCAGCTTAGCGGGGGAGACCCAGTACTTC. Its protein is CASSLAGETQYF.

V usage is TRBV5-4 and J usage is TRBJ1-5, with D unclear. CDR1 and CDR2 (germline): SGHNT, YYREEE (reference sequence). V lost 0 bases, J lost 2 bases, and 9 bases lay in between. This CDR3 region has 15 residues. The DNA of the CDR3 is TGTGCCAGCAGCTTGGAGCCCGGGGGCAATCAGCCCCAGCATTTT. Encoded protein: CASSLEPGGNQPQHF.

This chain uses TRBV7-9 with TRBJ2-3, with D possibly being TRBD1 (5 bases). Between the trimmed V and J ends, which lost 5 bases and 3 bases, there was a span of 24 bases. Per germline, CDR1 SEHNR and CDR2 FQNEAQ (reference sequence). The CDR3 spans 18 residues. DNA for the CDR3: TGTGCCAGCAGCAGCTCGGACATTCCTCGGGCCCTTACAGATACGCAGTATTTT. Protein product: CASSSSDIPRALTDTQYF.

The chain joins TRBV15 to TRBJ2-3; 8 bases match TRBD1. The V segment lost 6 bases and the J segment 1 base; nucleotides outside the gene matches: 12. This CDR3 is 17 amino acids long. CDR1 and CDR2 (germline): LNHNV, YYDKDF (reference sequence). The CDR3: CATSRLLGQGGTDTQYF. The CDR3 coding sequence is TGTGCCACCAGTCGACTCCTCGGACAGGGAGGCACAGATACGCAGTATTTT. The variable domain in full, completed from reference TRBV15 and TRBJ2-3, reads DAMVIQNPRYQVTQFGKPVTLSCSQTLNHNVMYWYQQKSSQAPKLLFHYYDKDFNNEADTPDNFQSRRPNTSFCFLDIRSPGLGDTAMYLCATSRLLGQGGTDTQYFGPGTRLTVL.

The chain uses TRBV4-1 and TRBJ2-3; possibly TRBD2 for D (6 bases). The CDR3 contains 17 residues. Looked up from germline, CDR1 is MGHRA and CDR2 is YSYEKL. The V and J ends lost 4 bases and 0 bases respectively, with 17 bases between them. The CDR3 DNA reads TGCGCCAGCAGCCGGGACGCACTAGCTACTAGCACAGATACGCAGTATTTT. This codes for CASSRDALATSTDTQYF.

CDR3 nucleotides: TGTGCCAGCAGTTACCTTCGGGACACTGAAGCTTTCTTT. Its translation: CASSYLRDTEAFF. This chain links TRBV27 with TRBJ1-1; D not resolved. The CDR3 is 13 amino acids. Per germline, CDR1 MNHEY and CDR2 SMNVEV (reference sequence). Trimming took 4 bases from V and 3 from J, leaving 9 bases between them.

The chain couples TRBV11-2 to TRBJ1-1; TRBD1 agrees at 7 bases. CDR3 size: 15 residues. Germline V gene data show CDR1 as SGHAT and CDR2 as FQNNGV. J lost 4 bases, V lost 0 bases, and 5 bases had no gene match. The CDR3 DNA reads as TGTGCCAGCAGCTTAGAGGGCAGGGGGATCACTGAAGCTTTCTTT. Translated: CASSLEGRGITEAFF.

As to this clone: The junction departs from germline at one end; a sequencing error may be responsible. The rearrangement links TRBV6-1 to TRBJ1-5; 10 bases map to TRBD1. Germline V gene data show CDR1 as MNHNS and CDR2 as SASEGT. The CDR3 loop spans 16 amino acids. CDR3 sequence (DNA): TGTGCCAGCAGCGAAGGGGACAGGGGTAGCAATCAGCCCCAGCATTTT. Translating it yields CASSEGDRGSNQPQHF.

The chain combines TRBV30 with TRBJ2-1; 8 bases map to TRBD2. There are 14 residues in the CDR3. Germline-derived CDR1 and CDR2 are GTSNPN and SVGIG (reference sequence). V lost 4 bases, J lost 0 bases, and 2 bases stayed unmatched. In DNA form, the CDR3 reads TGTGCCTGGACGGGGGGGTTCTCCTACAATGAGCAGTTCTTC. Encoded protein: CAWTGGFSYNEQFF.

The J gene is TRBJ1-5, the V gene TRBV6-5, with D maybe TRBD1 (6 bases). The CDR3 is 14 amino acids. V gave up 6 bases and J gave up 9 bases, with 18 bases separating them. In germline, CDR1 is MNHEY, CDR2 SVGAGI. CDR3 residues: CASRGAGGSGPQHF. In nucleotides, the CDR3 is TGTGCCAGCAGGGGCGCTGGGGGCTCGGGGCCCCAGCATTTT.

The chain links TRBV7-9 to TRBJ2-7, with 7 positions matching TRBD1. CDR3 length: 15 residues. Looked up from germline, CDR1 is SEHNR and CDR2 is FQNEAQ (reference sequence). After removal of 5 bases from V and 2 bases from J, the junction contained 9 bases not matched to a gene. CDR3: CASSEGQDGAYEQYF. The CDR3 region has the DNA TGTGCCAGCAGCGAAGGACAGGACGGGGCCTACGAGCAGTACTTC. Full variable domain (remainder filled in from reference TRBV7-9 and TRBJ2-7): DTGVSQNPRHKITKRGQNVTFRCDPISEHNRLYWYRQTLGQGPEFLTYFQNEAQLEKSRLLSDRFSAERPKGSFSTLEIQRTEQGDSAMYLCASSEGQDGAYEQYFGPGTRLTVT.

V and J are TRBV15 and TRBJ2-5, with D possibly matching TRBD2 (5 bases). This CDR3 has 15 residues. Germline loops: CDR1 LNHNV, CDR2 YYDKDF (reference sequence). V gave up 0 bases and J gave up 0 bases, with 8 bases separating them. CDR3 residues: CATSRDPGNQETQYF. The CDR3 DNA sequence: TGTGCCACCAGCAGAGATCCGGGGAACCAAGAGACCCAGTACTTC.

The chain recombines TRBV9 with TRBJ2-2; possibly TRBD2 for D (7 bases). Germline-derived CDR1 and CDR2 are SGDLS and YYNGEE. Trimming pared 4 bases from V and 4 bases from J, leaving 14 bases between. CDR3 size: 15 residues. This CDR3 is CASSKGGQSTGELFF. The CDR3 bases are TGTGCCAGCAGCAAGGGGGGGCAATCCACCGGGGAGCTGTTTTTT.

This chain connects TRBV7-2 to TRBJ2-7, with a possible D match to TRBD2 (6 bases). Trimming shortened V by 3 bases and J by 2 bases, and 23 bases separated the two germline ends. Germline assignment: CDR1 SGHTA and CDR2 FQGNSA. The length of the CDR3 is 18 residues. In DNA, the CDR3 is TGTGCCAGCAGCTTCCGGCCTACGGTAGCGGAGCCTCCCTACGAGCAGTACTTC. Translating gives CASSFRPTVAEPPYEQYF.